Listed below are T cell receptor beta chains from one sample, sequenced in a study of T cell responses to AZD1222 COVID-19 vaccine. Assay: immunoSEQ multiplex PCR; the TCRdb copy retains only in-frame clones and omits some. Found here are roughly 160,000 clones, approximately 90% of them singletons; the top ten hold under 2.5%. The starting material was peripheral blood, obtained on day 0 of AZD1222 vaccination. These receptors were collected from an adult in good health. The CDR3 runs from the conserved cysteine through the conserved F or W. D genes are given only for firm matches. Size values are once, few and many counts, or a class for expanded clones, and some rows have none.

V	D	J	size	CDR3	DNA
TRBV4-3	TRBD2	TRBJ2-1	.	CASSQQGLASYNEQFF	TGCGCCAGCAGCCAGCAGGGACTAGCTTCCTACAATGAGCAGTTCTTC
TRBV30	TRBD1	TRBJ2-2	.	CAWSVGFGTDFSHGELFF	TGTGCCTGGAGTGTCGGTTTTGGGACAGATTTTTCCCACGGGGAGCTGTTTTTT
TRBV7-9	.	TRBJ1-4	.	CASSPKPGGDEKLFF	TGTGCCAGCAGCCCAAAGCCCGGCGGGGATGAAAAACTGTTTTTT
TRBV5-5	TRBD2	TRBJ2-2	once	CASSLLWAGGDFTGELFF	TGTGCCAGCAGCCTGCTTTGGGCGGGGGGTGACTTCACCGGGGAGCTGTTTTTT
TRBV6-2/TRBV6-3	.	TRBJ2-1	.	CASSYWFGRGDVNEQFF	TGTGCCAGCAGTTACTGGTTTGGCAGGGGGGATGTGAATGAGCAGTTCTTC
TRBV5-1	.	TRBJ1-2	.	CASSLTWEDGYTF	TGCGCCAGCAGCTTGACCTGGGAGGATGGCTACACCTTC
TRBV5-1	.	TRBJ1-1	.	CASSWNLNTEAFF	TGCGCCAGCAGCTGGAACTTGAACACTGAAGCTTTCTTT
TRBV9	TRBD2	TRBJ2-5	.	CASSPRLAGGDGKTQYF	TGTGCCAGCAGCCCACGACTAGCGGGGGGCGATGGAAAGACCCAGTACTTC
TRBV7-2	TRBD2	TRBJ2-5	.	CASSRVTSAMRETQYF	TGTGCCAGCAGCAGGGTGACTAGCGCCATGCGGGAGACCCAGTACTTC
TRBV30	TRBD1	TRBJ1-3	.	CAWDRVSGNTIYF	TGTGCCTGGGACAGGGTATCTGGAAACACCATATATTTT
TRBV6-5	TRBD1	TRBJ2-1	.	CASSMDRGSYNEQFF	TGTGCCAGCAGTATGGACAGGGGGTCCTACAATGAGCAGTTCTTC
TRBV6-6	.	TRBJ1-6	.	CASGTPLHF	TGTGCCAGCGGGACACCCCTCCACTTT
TRBV12-5	.	TRBJ2-2	.	CASGLFRMGELFF	TGTGCTAGTGGTTTGTTTCGTATGGGGGAGCTGTTTTTT
TRBV5-5	.	TRBJ2-3	.	CASSRGWGASTDTQYF	TGTGCCAGCAGTCGCGGGTGGGGGGCCAGCACAGATACGCAGTATTTT
TRBV6-2/TRBV6-3	.	TRBJ2-2	few	CASSYSPYTGELFF	TGTGCCAGCAGTTACTCGCCCTACACCGGGGAGCTGTTTTTT
TRBV4-2	.	TRBJ1-1	.	CASSQDKGRNTEAFF	TGTGCCAGCAGCCAAGATAAGGGCAGGAACACTGAAGCTTTCTTT
TRBV6-2/TRBV6-3	.	TRBJ2-7	.	CASSQMRLAETYEQYF	TGTGCCAGCAGCCAAATGAGACTCGCAGAGACCTACGAGCAGTACTTC
TRBV4-1	TRBD2	TRBJ2-7	.	CASSPKIAGATSYEQYF	TGCGCCAGCAGCCCGAAAATAGCGGGAGCAACGTCCTACGAGCAGTACTTC
TRBV6-1	.	TRBJ1-5	.	CASSEGSISPQHF	TGTGCCAGCAGTGAAGGGTCAATCAGCCCCCAGCATTTT
TRBV7-6	.	TRBJ2-5	.	CASSLDSRRGVQETQYF	TGTGCCAGCAGCTTAGATAGCCGGCGGGGAGTCCAAGAGACCCAGTACTTC
TRBV7-8	TRBD2	TRBJ2-3	.	CASSAPGLAGSDTQYF	TGTGCCAGCAGCGCTCCGGGACTAGCGGGGTCAGATACGCAGTATTTT
TRBV24-1	TRBD1	TRBJ2-7	.	CATSGRGNRKGQGPYEQYF	TGTGCCACCAGTGGTCGAGGGAATAGAAAAGGACAGGGCCCTTACGAGCAGTACTTC
TRBV30	TRBD2	TRBJ2-7	.	CAWSGTSGYYEQYF	TGTGCCTGGAGTGGGACTAGCGGATACTACGAGCAGTACTTC
TRBV19	.	TRBJ2-2	.	CASSIPRTGRGELFF	TGTGCCAGTAGTATCCCCAGGACGGGACGCGGGGAGCTGTTTTTT
TRBV6-1	.	TRBJ2-7	.	CASSEAGRAGEQYF	TGTGCCAGCAGTGAAGCGGGCAGGGCGGGGGAGCAGTACTTC
TRBV29-1	.	TRBJ1-1	once	CSVEEQGGTEAFF	TGCAGCGTGGAAGAACAGGGTGGCACTGAAGCTTTCTTT
TRBV15	.	TRBJ1-2	.	CATSRGGTSDGYTF	TGTGCCACCAGCAGAGGGGGGACAAGCGATGGCTACACCTTC
TRBV6-6	.	TRBJ1-1	.	CASSYYPGMDTEAFF	TGTGCCAGCAGTTACTACCCAGGAATGGACACTGAAGCTTTCTTT
TRBV10-2	TRBD1	TRBJ2-5	few	CATKLTGGETQYF	TGCGCCACCAAGCTTACAGGGGGCGAGACCCAGTACTTC
TRBV7-8	.	TRBJ1-2	.	CASSFLPGHDRSNYGYTF	TGTGCCAGCAGCTTTCTGCCTGGACACGACAGGTCAAACTATGGCTACACCTTC
TRBV9	.	TRBJ1-2	.	CASSPVGFNHYGYTF	TGTGCCAGCAGCCCCGTGGGATTCAACCACTATGGCTACACCTTC
TRBV7-8	.	TRBJ1-2	.	CASSLAPAAPYGYTF	TGTGCCAGCAGCTTAGCACCCGCGGCACCATATGGCTACACCTTC
TRBV18	TRBD1	TRBJ1-2	.	CASSPGQGVGNYGYTF	TGTGCCAGCTCACCGGGACAGGGTGTCGGTAACTATGGCTACACCTTC
TRBV5-1	.	TRBJ2-3	.	CASSFGTTGRTDTQYF	TGCGCCAGCAGCTTCGGAACGACAGGGAGGACAGATACGCAGTATTTT
TRBV3-1/TRBV3-2	.	TRBJ1-5	.	CASSRRVEDQPQHF	TGTGCCAGCAGCCGCAGGGTTGAGGATCAGCCCCAGCATTTT
TRBV7-3	TRBD1	TRBJ2-6	.	CASSSEWGTDPSGANVLTF	TGTGCCAGCAGCTCGGAATGGGGGACAGATCCCTCTGGGGCCAACGTCCTGACTTTC
TRBV25-1	.	TRBJ1-3	.	CASSADSTSSGNTIYF	TGTGCCAGCAGTGCCGACAGTACAAGCTCTGGAAACACCATATATTTT